This TCR beta chain was retrieved from a study of CD8 T cells in ankylosing spondylitis. This clonotype was counted at least ten times. V was trimmed by 0 bases and J by 0 bases, leaving 9 bases between them. This CDR3 has 14 residues. Germline V gene sequence: CDR1 DFQATT, CDR2 SNEGSKA (reference sequence). TCRdb re-analysed the 5' RACE reads in MiXCR, keeping a single row per CDR3 protein. The sample carries around 130,000 distinct CDR3 sequences, roughly 7.3% recorded once. The sequence was obtained from a male donor with ankylosing spondylitis or in good health (not recorded which). Sequenced sample: blood, either unsorted or a sorted T cell fraction (not recorded which). This chain uses TRBV20-1 with TRBJ2-7, with D tentatively TRBD1 (5 bases). CDR3 amino acids: CSARDPDTSYEQYF. In DNA, the CDR3 is TGCAGTGCTAGAGATCCGGACACCTCCTACGAGCAGTACTTC.